The 15 T cell receptor beta chains below all came from one sample that was sequenced in a study of cytomegalovirus exposure and HLA in healthy donors. Vbeta (60) and Jbeta (13) primers were used in the PCR. The repertoire was sequenced with immunoSEQ multiplex PCR; TCRdb's copy has only in-frame clones and lacks some. The table includes some 240,000 clones, around nine tenths detected once. Specimen: PBMCs. The origin of the receptors is a girl aged 2 to 9 in good health and CMV-seronegative.

The rearrangement uses TRBV7-7 and TRBJ2-1; 9 bases agree with TRBD2. CDR3 length: 15 amino acids. CDR1 is SSHAT and CDR2 is FNYEAQ in the germline V gene (reference sequence). V shed 1 base, J shed 7 bases, and the junction held 5 bases outside the gene matches. In DNA, the CDR3 is TGTGCCAGCAGCTTAGGTAGCGGGAGTTCGAATGAGCAGTTCTTC. Translated, it gives CASSLGSGSSNEQFF.

The rearrangement uses TRBV28 and TRBJ1-1; D unclear. The CDR3 is made up of 13 amino acids. Trimming took off 3 bases at V and 4 bases at J, with 9 bases between the two ends. Germline-derived CDR1 and CDR2 are MDHEN and SYDVKM. As DNA, the CDR3 is TGTGCCAGCAGTTTTTTCCCGGGCACTGAAGCTTTCTTT. Its protein is CASSFFPGTEAFF.

V is TRBV6-5 and J is TRBJ2-5; TRBD2 agrees at 8 bases. V lost 6 bases, J lost 9 bases, and 15 bases stayed unmatched. The CDR3 extends over 15 amino acids. The germline CDR1 and CDR2 sequences are MNHEY and SVGAGI. This CDR3 reads CASSLSRSGSMAQYF. DNA for the CDR3: TGTGCCAGCAGCCTTTCTCGGAGCGGGAGCATGGCCCAGTACTTC.

The V call is TRBV10-3, the J call TRBJ2-3; D is perhaps TRBD1 (6 bases). V was trimmed by 6 bases and J by 9 bases, leaving 13 bases between them. CDR1 and CDR2 (germline): ENHRY, SYGVKD. The CDR3 loop spans 12 amino acids. The CDR3 loop is CAISSGQSTQYF. Here the CDR3 DNA reads TGTGCCATCAGCTCAGGACAGTCCACGCAGTATTTT.

The rearrangement joins TRBV30 to TRBJ2-2; D is unresolved. The CDR3 is 12 amino acids. Germline V lookup: CDR1 GTSNPN, CDR2 SVGIG (reference sequence). V was cut by 2 bases and J by 8 bases, with 9 bases left in between. The CDR3 loop reads CAWSHNFGELFF. CDR3 coding DNA: TGTGCCTGGAGTCATAACTTTGGGGAGCTGTTTTTT. The entire variable domain, with the rest obtained from reference TRBV30 and TRBJ2-2, is as follows: SQTIHQWPATLVQPVGSPLSLECTVEGTSNPNLYWYRQAAGRGLQLLFYSVGIGQISSEVPQNLSASRPQDRQFILSSKKLLLSDSGFYLCAWSHNFGELFFGEGSRLTVL.

This clone has a single count. The chain employs TRBV5-4 and TRBJ2-5, with TRBD2 as a possible D gene (6 bases). The germline V and J ends were trimmed by 4 bases and 7 bases, with 8 bases remaining between them. Germline V gene lookup returns CDR1 SGHNT and CDR2 YYREEE (reference sequence). This CDR3 spans 11 amino acids. The CDR3 DNA reads TGTGCCAGCAGCACGGGGGTGACCCAGTACTTC. It is translated as CASSTGVTQYF.

The V gene is TRBV19, the J gene TRBJ1-5, with a tentative D call TRBD1 (5 bases). CDR3 length: 12 residues. V lost 9 bases and J lost 4, with 10 bases in between. Germline V lookup: CDR1 LNHDA, CDR2 SQIVND (reference sequence). CDR3: CASHRGNQPQHF. The CDR3 DNA is TGTGCCAGCCATCGGGGGAATCAGCCCCAGCATTTT.

This clone was seen once. V gene TRBV6-5 combines with J gene TRBJ2-7, with TRBD2 as a possible D gene (5 bases). Trimming took off 2 bases at V and 4 bases at J, with 12 bases between the two ends. Germline V gene lookup returns CDR1 MNHEY and CDR2 SVGAGI. CDR3 length equals 14 residues. The DNA for the CDR3 is TGTGCCAGCAGTTACGGACCGGGGAGTTACGAGCAGTACTTC. It yields the protein CASSYGPGSYEQYF.

J is TRBJ1-5 and V is TRBV6-5; D is unclear. The ends were cut back, 6 bases at V and 0 bases at J, with 9 bases in the middle. Germline lookup yields CDR1 MNHEY and CDR2 SVGAGI. The CDR3 loop spans 14 amino acids. The CDR3 bases are TGTGCCAGCAGCCTTCTCCCTAGCAATCAGCCCCAGCATTTT. This translates into CASSLLPSNQPQHF.

CDR3 sequence (DNA): TGTGCCAGTAGTATAGCTCGGGAGATGAACACCGGGGAGCTGTTTTTT. Protein product: CASSIAREMNTGELFF. V usage is TRBV19 and J usage is TRBJ2-2; TRBD2 might be the D (6 bases). Per germline, CDR1 LNHDA and CDR2 SQIVND (reference sequence). The CDR3 runs 16 residues. The ends were cut back, 1 base at V and 1 base at J, with 10 bases in the middle.

The chain carries TRBV4-1 and TRBJ2-1; 12 positions match TRBD1. V dropped 2 bases and J dropped 5; count of bases not matched to a gene: 7. Germline loops: CDR1 MGHRA, CDR2 YSYEKL. This CDR3 region has 17 residues. In nucleotides, the CDR3 is TGCGCCAGCAGCCAAATCCTCCGGGACAGGGGGCACAATGAGCAGTTCTTC. Translating it yields CASSQILRDRGHNEQFF.

This chain links TRBV28 with TRBJ1-4; 8 nucleotides align to TRBD1. The CDR3 is 19 amino acids. V lost 3 bases and J lost 3; bases outside the gene matches: 15. Looked up from germline, CDR1 is MDHEN and CDR2 is SYDVKM. DNA for the CDR3: TGTGCCAGCAGTTTTCCTCCGCCGACAATACAGGGGGCTAATGAAAAACTGTTTTTT. It encodes CASSFPPPTIQGANEKLFF.

The gene calls are TRBV19 and TRBJ2-1; 7 nucleotides line up with TRBD2. V trimming: 6 bases; J trimming: 4 bases; junction bases outside the gene matches: 9. From germline, CDR1 is LNHDA and CDR2 SQIVND (reference sequence). This CDR3 spans 15 amino acids. CDR3 region: CASRFRDYEYNEQFF. The DNA for the CDR3 is TGTGCCAGTAGGTTCCGGGACTACGAATACAATGAGCAGTTCTTC.

This clone has only one observation. The chain combines TRBV7-9 with TRBJ2-7, with 7 bases matching TRBD1. The CDR3 contains 15 residues. Germline V gene sequence: CDR1 SEHNR, CDR2 FQNEAQ (reference sequence). The trim removed 5 bases at V and 3 bases at J, leaving 10 bases unmatched. The CDR3 coding sequence is TGTGCCAGCAGCCCAATGATGACAGGGTACTACGAGCAGTACTTC. Amino acids: CASSPMMTGYYEQYF.

V gene TRBV7-9 combines with J gene TRBJ1-4; the D gene is possibly TRBD1 (6 bases). CDR1 is SEHNR, CDR2 FQNEAQ, per germline (reference sequence). Trimming removed 0 bases at V and 8 bases at J, with 10 bases between. The CDR3 has 14 amino acids. CDR3 loop: CASSLAGGGEKLFF. The CDR3 nucleotides are TGTGCCAGCAGCTTAGCAGGGGGTGGCGAAAAACTGTTTTTT.